This record covers a single TCR beta chain. Its antigen remains unidentified. This sample was taken from a study of post-analysis software for immune sequencing data. Across the whole study: There were relapsing-remitting, secondary progressive and progressive-relapsing multiple sclerosis among the disease courses included. Points from the study as a whole: About 5 TRBV segments were more frequent in patients than controls; TRBV5-6, TRBV5-1 and TRBV20-1 belonged to this group. Diversity measured as normalized Chao1 was significantly lower in multiple sclerosis patients than in controls.

Included in the TCR beta cDNA libraries were unique molecular identifiers. Researchers reported about 500,000 cDNA molecules coming from about 1 to 10 million T cells. In TCRdb, the PCR reads were re-called with MiXCR into one record per CDR3 protein. This table has 600,000 to 700,000 distinct CDR3 sequences, around 64% appearing once. The CDR3 is made up of 14 amino acids. With V trimmed by 11 bases and J by 7 bases, 14 bases remained unmatched. Germline loops: CDR1 SGHAT, CDR2 FQNNGV. The chain employs TRBV11-2 and TRBJ1-5, with 7 bases matching TRBD1. Sequenced sample: blood. The sequence was collected from a girl aged 2 to 9 with multiple sclerosis. Here the CDR3 reads CAVIKDREGQPQHF. CDR3 DNA sequence: TGTGCCGTCATCAAAGACAGGGAAGGCCAGCCCCAGCATTTT.